The 5 T cell receptor beta chains below were found in one sample sequenced in a study of cytomegalovirus exposure and HLA in healthy donors. A multiplex PCR was run with 60 Vbeta primers and 13 Jbeta primers. The repertoire was sequenced with immunoSEQ multiplex PCR; TCRdb's copy has only in-frame clones and lacks some. The sample has about 200,000 clones; about 79% are singletons. Sequencing was done on a sample of PBMCs. These receptor sequences come from a boy between 2 and 10 years old in good health and CMV-seronegative.

J is TRBJ1-2 and V is TRBV7-9, with 8 bases aligning to TRBD1. From germline, CDR1 is SEHNR and CDR2 FQNEAQ (reference sequence). The CDR3 runs to 12 residues. The trim removed 5 bases at V and 7 bases at J, leaving 3 bases unmatched. CDR3 sequence (DNA): TGTGCCAGCAGCCCCGGACAGGGTGGCTACACCTTC. Its protein product is CASSPGQGGYTF.

This sequence joins TRBV5-4 and TRBJ2-3; D call uncertain. Germline values: CDR1 SGHNT, CDR2 YYREEE (reference sequence). This CDR3 contains 16 residues. Trimming shortened V by 1 base and J by 1 base, and 13 bases separated the two germline ends. The DNA of the CDR3 is TGTGCCAGCAGCTTGAGTCCGCGGATCCGCACAGATACGCAGTATTTT. Amino acids: CASSLSPRIRTDTQYF.

The rearrangement uses TRBV5-3 and TRBJ1-6; the D is unclear. TRBV5-3 is an ORF, with its function uncertain. The CDR3 runs 18 residues. Trimming removed 4 bases from V and 6 bases from J, with 23 bases in between. CDR3 sequence: CARSPHLGREGGNSPLHF. Here the CDR3 DNA reads TGTGCCAGAAGCCCCCACCTCGGGAGGGAGGGTGGTAATTCACCCCTCCACTTT.

The genes are TRBV11-1 and TRBJ2-7; a weak D match, TRBD1 (6 bases). Germline CDR1 SGHAT, CDR2 FQDESV (reference sequence). V gave up 7 bases and J gave up 6 bases, with 28 bases separating them. The length of the CDR3 is 17 residues. The CDR3 bases are TGTGCCAGCACCCTGGGACCTTCCGGGACACTGGGCGCCGAGCAGTACTTC. It codes for CASTLGPSGTLGAEQYF.

This chain uses TRBV6-5 with TRBJ2-1; perhaps TRBD2 as D (6 bases). This CDR3 contains 15 residues. The V gene lost 1 base and the J gene lost 5 bases, with 12 bases spanning the gap. Looked up from germline, CDR1 is MNHEY and CDR2 is SVGAGI. CDR3 sequence (DNA): TGTGCCAGCAGTTACTTGGGGGGTCCGGACAATGAGCAGTTCTTC. Translation gives CASSYLGGPDNEQFF.